A selection of T cell receptor beta chains follows, all from one sample in a study of post-analysis software for immune sequencing data. A single record per CDR3 protein comes from TCRdb applying MiXCR to the PCR reads. The repertoire has 150,000 to 200,000 distinct CDR3 sequences, roughly 40% of them found once; the top ten carry under 30%. The sample here was blood, taken after autologous hematopoietic stem cell transplantation. These receptors were collected from a girl aged 5 to 17 with multiple sclerosis. Both conserved end residues are trimmed from each CDR3. Each record gives: J gene, V gene, CDR3 protein.

TRBJ1-2 TRBV6-1 ASSWAGTRDGYT
TRBJ2-1 TRBV7-9 ASSPSRGRHNEQF
TRBJ2-7 TRBV12-3/TRBV12-4 ASSLGQGRAYEQY
TRBJ2-5 TRBV15 ATSNRQIGYQETQY
TRBJ1-2 TRBV27 ASASLMDGYT
TRBJ1-2 TRBV6-1 ASSEVTGNYGYT
TRBJ1-2 TRBV6-1 ASSESGDGYT
TRBJ2-3 TRBV6-1 ASSATPGLTDTQY
TRBJ1-2 TRBV20-1 SARDLGARRYT
TRBJ2-3 TRBV2 ATTSGSWDTQY
TRBJ1-5 TRBV20-1 SAAAGGANQPQH
NA TRBV4-3 ASSQDVPAGGRYEQY
TRBJ2-3 TRBV3-1 ASSLIAASADTQY
TRBJ2-7 TRBV27 ASTSPTYEQY
NA TRBV11-2 ASSRQGDEQY
TRBJ2-1 TRBV14 ASSQGQRRWNEQF
NA TRBV7-3 ASSQGPPGGLGETQY
TRBJ2-1 TRBV5-1 ASSLEGVDEQF
TRBJ1-1 TRBV5-1 ASSLLAAPQNTEAF
TRBJ1-5 TRBV2 ATGTGGGQPQH
TRBJ2-1 TRBV7-2 ASSPSGLGNEQF
TRBJ1-3 TRBV12-3/TRBV12-4 ASSRRGGNTIY
TRBJ1-5 TRBV20-1 SARGRLREGNQPQH
TRBJ2-7 TRBV7-2 ASGGPYEQY
TRBJ2-5 TRBV27 ASSPRGMHQETQY
TRBJ1-6 TRBV20-1 SARGTKTGVGNSPLH
TRBJ2-3 TRBV7-6 ASSLGPGTSVDTQY
TRBJ2-1 TRBV2 ASSETVQVEQF
TRBJ2-3 TRBV7-2 ASSPLADTQY
TRBJ1-5 TRBV12-3/TRBV12-4 ASSSESGSNQPQH
TRBJ2-2 TRBV7-2 ACGQGTTGELF
TRBJ2-7 TRBV28 ASSFDRRYEQY
TRBJ2-3 TRBV7-2 ASSLRWATTSTDTQY
TRBJ2-7 TRBV12-3/TRBV12-4 ASSFGLAGGEEQY
TRBJ2-4 TRBV20-1 SVSPGLLKNIQY
TRBJ2-1 TRBV9 ASSAGGVEQF
TRBJ2-3 TRBV14 ASSPIYRGPDTQY
TRBJ2-1 TRBV4-3 ASSQVSGRMQF
TRBJ2-7 TRBV6-5 ASRSEGLTYEQY
TRBJ2-3 TRBV10-2 ASSDPAGEADTQY
TRBJ2-1 TRBV5-1 ASSLASGSRNNEQF
TRBJ2-1 TRBV20-1 SASDGQRDVDNEQF
TRBJ2-1 TRBV6-1 ASSEVRKNNEQF
TRBJ2-5 TRBV5-1 ASSSAGEQETQY
TRBJ2-1 TRBV4-3 ASSLYTGTDNEQF
TRBJ2-7 TRBV5-1 ASSLLGLAGSSYEQY
TRBJ2-1 TRBV20-1 SATTGESYNEQF
TRBJ2-7 TRBV20-1 SARGTMATYEQY
TRBJ1-2 TRBV3-1 ASSQMASSRGYT
TRBJ2-5 TRBV27 ASSPLRDQETQY
TRBJ2-1 TRBV12-3/TRBV12-4 ASSRDGDRGLNEQF
TRBJ2-4 TRBV11-2 ASSLVGGQNIQY
TRBJ2-1 TRBV30 AWSRGGNEQF